Listed below are T cell receptor beta chains from one sample, sequenced in a study of CXCR3-negative and CXCR3-positive naive CD8 T cells. TCRdb re-called the 5' RACE reads, yielding one record per CDR3 amino acid sequence without DNA. The listing records about 63,000 distinct CDR3 sequences. What was sequenced was naive CXCR3+ CD8+ T cells from blood. These receptors all come from a human donor in good health. Some clones in this sample may be carry-over from other donors' samples. Each CDR3 is given with its conserved first and last residue. Size tells how often a clone was seen (once, few, many) or the class of an expanded clone, and some rows leave it out.

>TRBJ2-1|TRBV7-3|.
CASSLITSSYNEQFF
>TRBJ2-7|TRBV29-1|.
CSVDGLAGGRGEEQYF
>TRBJ1-5|TRBV12-3/TRBV12-4|.
CASSPGTYSNQPQHF
>TRBJ2-1|TRBV6-4|.
CASSDTGGTHNEQFF
>TRBJ2-1|TRBV29-1|.
CSVLGFDEQFF
>TRBJ2-7|TRBV21-1|.
CASSKDGPPGGHEQYF
>TRBJ2-5|TRBV29-1|medium-sized
CSVPQGAKETQYF
>TRBJ1-1|TRBV7-9|.
CASSPGERPAEAFF
>TRBJ1-1|TRBV29-1|.
CSVDLTGDTEAFF
>TRBJ1-1|TRBV6-5|.
CASSYSGGEAFF
>TRBJ2-1|TRBV28|.
CASSTRRRFNEQFF
>TRBJ2-7|TRBV20-1|.
CSATHKTYYEQYF
>TRBJ2-5|TRBV9|.
CASSVAGAGETQYF
>TRBJ2-7|TRBV14|.
CASSDGRIAGVNTGYEQYF
>TRBJ2-1|TRBV2|.
CASTPSDNEQFF
>TRBJ2-7|TRBV29-1|.
CSVEWADPGFLAEQYF
>TRBJ2-1|TRBV4-2|.
CASSQDPSYNEQFF
>TRBJ2-7|TRBV19|.
CASSIGGGYEQYF
>TRBJ2-7|TRBV19|.
CASIARWDHEQYF
>TRBJ1-2|TRBV5-1|.
CASSLVGVDGYTF
>TRBJ2-7|TRBV6-5|medium-sized
CASSYSLPDDEQYF
>TRBJ2-1|TRBV11-3|.
CASSITGTGVQDEQFF
>TRBJ2-7|TRBV11-3|.
CASSFPGSYEQYF
>TRBJ2-1|TRBV11-2|.
CASSRFRTSGNEQFF
>TRBJ2-3|TRBV12-5|.
CASANAYPDTQYF
>TRBJ1-1|TRBV12-3/TRBV12-4|.
CASRGEMNTEAFF
>TRBJ2-7|TRBV7-9|.
CASSLTEDEQYF
>TRBJ1-2|TRBV27|.
CASRHYMGESYGYTF
>TRBJ2-1|TRBV6-5|.
CASRGSAGHNEQFF
>TRBJ2-3|TRBV7-9|.
CASSPGPGVSDTQYF
>TRBJ2-5|TRBV6-6|.
CASSYLAQETQYF
>TRBJ2-3|TRBV5-1|.
CASSLGRGGLTDTQYF
>TRBJ1-6|TRBV15|.
CATSRDRVTVNSPLHF
>TRBJ1-1|TRBV13|.
CASSLETEAFF
>TRBJ1-4|TRBV29-1|.
CSVPHVEQGATNEKLFF